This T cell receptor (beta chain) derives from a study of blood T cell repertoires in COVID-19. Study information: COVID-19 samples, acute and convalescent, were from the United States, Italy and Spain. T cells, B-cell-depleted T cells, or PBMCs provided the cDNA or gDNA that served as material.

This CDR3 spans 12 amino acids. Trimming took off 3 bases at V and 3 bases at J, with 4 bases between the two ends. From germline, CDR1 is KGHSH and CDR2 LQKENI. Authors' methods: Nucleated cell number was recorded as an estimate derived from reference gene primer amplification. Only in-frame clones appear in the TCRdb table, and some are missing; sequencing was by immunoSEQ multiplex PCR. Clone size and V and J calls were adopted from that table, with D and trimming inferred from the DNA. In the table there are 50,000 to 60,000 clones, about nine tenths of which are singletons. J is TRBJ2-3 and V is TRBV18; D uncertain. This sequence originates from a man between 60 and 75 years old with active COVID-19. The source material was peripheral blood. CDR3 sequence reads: CASSPETDTQYF. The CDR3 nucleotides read TGTGCCAGCTCACCGGAGACAGATACGCAGTATTTT.